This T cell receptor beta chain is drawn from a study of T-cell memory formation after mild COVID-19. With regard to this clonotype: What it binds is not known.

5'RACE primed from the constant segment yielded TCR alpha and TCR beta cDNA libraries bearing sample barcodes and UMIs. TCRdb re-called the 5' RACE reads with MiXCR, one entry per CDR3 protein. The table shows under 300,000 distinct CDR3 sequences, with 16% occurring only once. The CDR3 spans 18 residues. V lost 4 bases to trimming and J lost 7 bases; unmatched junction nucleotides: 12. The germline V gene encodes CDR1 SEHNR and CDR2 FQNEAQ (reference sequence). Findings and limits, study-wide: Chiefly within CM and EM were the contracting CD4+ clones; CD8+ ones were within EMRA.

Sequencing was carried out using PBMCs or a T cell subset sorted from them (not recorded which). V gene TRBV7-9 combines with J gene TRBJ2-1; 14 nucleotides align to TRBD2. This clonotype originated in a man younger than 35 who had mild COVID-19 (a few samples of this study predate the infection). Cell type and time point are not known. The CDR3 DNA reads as TGTGCCAGCAGCTCCCCGACTAGCGGGGGGGACTTGTGGAATGAGCAGTTCTTC. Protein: CASSSPTSGGDLWNEQFF.